One T cell receptor beta chain is described in this entry. As yet, its antigen is unknown. Trimming took off 1 base at V and 2 bases at J, with 15 bases between the two ends. The length of the CDR3 is 16 residues. The germline CDR1 and CDR2 sequences are SGHRS and YFSETQ. The PCR ran on 60 Vbeta and 13 Jbeta primers. Assay: immunoSEQ multiplex PCR; the TCRdb copy retains only in-frame clones and omits some. The repertoire holds about 98,000 clones, with 75% to 85% as singletons. The data were obtained in a study of cytomegalovirus exposure and HLA in healthy donors. General study findings and limits: While the bulk of TCR sequences proved rare, some public TCRs turned up in many donors. Both high specificity and high sensitivity reportedly marked the classifier's diagnosis of cytomegalovirus status. The authors later linked a missense DCLRE1C variant to TCR beta V- and J-gene trimming. Researchers reported from a later analysis that most CMV-associated TCR beta chains appeared HLA-restricted.

The receptor was isolated from a man between 18 and 35 years old in good health and CMV-seropositive. The sample taken for sequencing was PBMCs. V gene TRBV5-1 combines with J gene TRBJ2-5; perhaps TRBD2 as D (6 bases). CDR3 coding DNA: TGCGCCAGCAGCTTGTCGGGTGGGGGAGGACAAGAGACCCAGTACTTC. Translated: CASSLSGGGGQETQYF.